The text below deals with one T cell receptor beta chain. V gave up 4 bases and J gave up 3 bases, with 16 bases separating them. CDR1 is LGHDT, CDR2 YNNKEL, per germline (reference sequence). The length of the CDR3 is 17 residues. These data come from a study of control samples from healthy donors and cancer patients. This table comes from immunoSEQ multiplex PCR, and its TCRdb copy is limited to in-frame clones, with some not included. The table has around 55,000 clones, around 95% seen once. This receptor was taken from a woman under 30 in good health. The J gene is TRBJ1-6, the V gene TRBV3-1 (or the pseudogene TRBV3-2); D remains ambiguous. Sample: blood. CDR3: CASSPSESFRYNSPLHF. In nucleotides, the CDR3 is TGTGCCAGCAGCCCTAGTGAGTCCTTCCGCTATAATTCACCCCTCCACTTT.